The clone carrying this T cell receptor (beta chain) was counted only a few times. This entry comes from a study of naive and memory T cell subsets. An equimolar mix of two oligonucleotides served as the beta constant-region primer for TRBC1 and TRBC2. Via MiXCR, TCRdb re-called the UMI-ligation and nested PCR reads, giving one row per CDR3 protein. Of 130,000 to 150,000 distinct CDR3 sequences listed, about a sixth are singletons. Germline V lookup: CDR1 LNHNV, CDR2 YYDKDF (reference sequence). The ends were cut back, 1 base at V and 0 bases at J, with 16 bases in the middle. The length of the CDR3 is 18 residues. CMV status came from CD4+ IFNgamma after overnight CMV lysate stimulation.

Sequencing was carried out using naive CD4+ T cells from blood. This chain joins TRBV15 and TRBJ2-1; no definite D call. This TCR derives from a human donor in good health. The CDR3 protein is CATSRGRGGPSSYNEQFF. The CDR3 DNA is TGTGCCACCAGCAGAGGGAGAGGCGGACCTAGCTCCTACAATGAGCAGTTCTTC.